This TCR beta chain was recorded in a study of brain T cells in children with intractable seizures (dated by TCRdb to the early 2020s). The study in broad terms: Resected brain tissue from 50 or so pediatric epilepsy surgery cases was initially screened for immune gene transcripts with a NanoString immunology panel. Among the roughly twelve selected surgery cases, eight also had pre-surgery blood sequenced, leaving four with brain tissue only. Overall results and qualifications from the work: Because sequencing depth was different between pre-surgery and post-surgery blood, clones absent from the pre-surgery sample may reflect undersampling. Viral specificity was inferred solely from CDR3 sequence similarity, and the HCMV serostatus of the patients was not known.

The immunoSEQ assay was used to generate TCR beta chain sequences from genomic DNA. The study's processing was this. Any CDR3 sequence that did not begin with the conserved framework cysteine at position 104 was removed by hand. Clonality was calculated as one minus the normalized Shannon's Diversity Index, with values ranging from 0 (maximal diversity) to 1 (oligoclonal). Chi-squared comparison-of-proportions tests assessed whether the same CDR3 differed in frequency between samples, such as brain versus blood. Public clonotypes were found through immuneACCESS searches, while the VDJdb browser was used to judge similarity to known antiviral clonotypes. TCRdb stores this immuneACCESS table with in-frame sequences only. Part of the clones is absent; in the studies checked, under half of the shortfall reflects unresolved V genes, and no reason is known for the rest. V, J and clone size were drawn from that table, and D and trimming were deduced from the DNA. Counted in this sample were around 38,000 clones; about nine tenths of them appeared once. 5% to 7.5% of the sample is in the top ten clones.

V gives up 3 bases and J gives up 0 bases, and the segment between their germline ends measures 5 bases. The germline V gene (reference sequence) specifies DFQATT as CDR1 and SNEGSKA as CDR2. From the cysteine up to the phenylalanine, the CDR3 has a length of 13 residues. CDR3 DNA only is kept here, 39 bases in frame from base 1. The time point label, as the study defines it: resected brain tissue, or blood drawn just prior to surgery. The surgery cases with the highest brain T cell transcript signatures were chosen for TCR beta chain sequencing of brain tissue, and also of blood when blood was available. Before surgery, patients had received at least one anti-epileptic drug. TCR-sequenced patients were children with drug-resistant epilepsy due to tuberous sclerosis complex, focal cortical dysplasia, Rasmussen encephalitis or hemimegalencephaly. The Monarch genomic DNA purification kit was used to extract bulk genomic DNA from unsorted brain tissue and whole blood.

A remark on this clone: Its antigen specificity is not known. No base-level quality is on record; no much larger clone is a single base apart.

Rearrangement joined TRBV20-1 to TRBJ1-4; no D gene can be assigned with confidence. The sample consisted of peripheral blood, taken at surgery. The sequence was collected from a girl aged 2 to 9 with tuberous sclerosis and intractable seizures. The CDR3 reads CSASSATNEKLFF. The sequenced DNA is TGCAGTGCTAGTAGTGCAACTAATGAAAAACTGTTTTTT.